The sequence of this T cell receptor (beta chain) was determined in a study of metastatic and nonmetastatic thyroid tumors (dated by TCRdb to 2020 to 2021). In terms of the full investigation: Repertoires from peripheral blood and from tumor or nodule tissue samples of malignant and benign thyroid patients were compared. Broad study findings and their caveats: TCR beta diversity was reported as significantly higher in malignant tumors than in benign nodules, in both blood and tumor samples.

Libraries came from PCR. Sequencing was performed on an Illumina HiSeq 4000. High-throughput sequencing was used to profile the TCR beta-chain CDR3 region of each patient. The original pipeline was this. Drawing on CDR3 differences between clinicopathological groups, the researchers built a classifier meant to tell apart patients with distant-metastatic papillary thyroid cancer. The Shannon index was used to assess repertoire diversity, and the Morisita-Horn index was used to assess tumor-blood repertoire similarity. TCRdb trimmed public reads at Q25 via fastp, called clones via MiXCR and kept in-frame beta chains. The V and J calls and clone size come from TCRdb's table, not from the authors' own analysis. The sample yields more than 10,000 clones; roughly 28% were counted once. Clones ranked in the top ten supply roughly 9.8% of the sample. Including the terminal cysteine and phenylalanine, the CDR3 comprises 15 residues. Only the CDR3 portion is preserved as DNA: 45 bases, with reading frame beginning at the first base. The germline V gene specifies MDHEN as CDR1 and SYDVKM as CDR2. The germline V end is reduced by 6 bases and the J end by 4 bases; junction bases left unmatched: 7.

None of the patients had been given any treatment before thyroid surgery. Using T-cell receptor beta sequencing, the study looked back at clinical samples from patients collected from about 2011 to 2019. This clone came up a few times. Its antigen remains unidentified. No qualities accompany the bases; no much larger clone lies one base away. The receptor's source is a female donor with papillary thyroid cancer or a benign thyroid nodule (not recorded which). Some clones in this sample may be carry-over from other donors' samples. The sequenced sample was tumor tissue. Recombination linked TRBV28 to TRBJ2-1; 9 junctional bases match TRBD1. The CDR3 protein: CASRGTGTNYNEQFF. In nucleotides, the sequence is TGTGCCAGCAGAGGGACAGGGACTAATTACAATGAGCAGTTCTTC.